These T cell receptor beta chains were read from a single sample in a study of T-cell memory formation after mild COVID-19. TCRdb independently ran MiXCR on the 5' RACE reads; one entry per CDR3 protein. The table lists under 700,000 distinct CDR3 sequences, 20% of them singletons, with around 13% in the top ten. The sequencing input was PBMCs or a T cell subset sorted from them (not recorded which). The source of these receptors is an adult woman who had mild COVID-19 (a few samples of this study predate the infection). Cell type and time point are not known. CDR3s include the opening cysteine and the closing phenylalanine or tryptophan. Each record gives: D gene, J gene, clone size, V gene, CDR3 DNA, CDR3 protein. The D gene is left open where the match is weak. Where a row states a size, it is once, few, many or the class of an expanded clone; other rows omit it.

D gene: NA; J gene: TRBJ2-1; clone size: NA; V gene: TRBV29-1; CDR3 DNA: TGCAGCGTTGGGGGCGGGATTAGCTCCTACAATGAGCAGTTCTTC; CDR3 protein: CSVGGGISSYNEQFF
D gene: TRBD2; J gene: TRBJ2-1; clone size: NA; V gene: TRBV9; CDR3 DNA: TGTGCCAGCAGCCCCGTAGCGGGGGATAGCTCCTACAATGAGCAGTTCTTC; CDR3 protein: CASSPVAGDSSYNEQFF
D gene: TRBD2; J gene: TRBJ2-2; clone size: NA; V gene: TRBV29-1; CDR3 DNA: TGCAGCGTTGGCGGGGGGGCGGTCACCGGGGAGCTGTTTTTT; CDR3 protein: CSVGGGAVTGELFF
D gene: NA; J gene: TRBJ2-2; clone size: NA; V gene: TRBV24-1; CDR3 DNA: TGTGCCACCAGTGATTCCGGGGAGCTGTTTTTT; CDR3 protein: CATSDSGELFF
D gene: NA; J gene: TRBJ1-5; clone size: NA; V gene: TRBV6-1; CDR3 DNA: TGTGCCAGCAGTGCACAGGAGAATCAGCCCCAGCATTTT; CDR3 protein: CASSAQENQPQHF
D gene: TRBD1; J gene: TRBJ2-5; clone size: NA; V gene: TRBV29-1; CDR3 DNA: TGCAGCGTTGAACCCGGGACAGGGCAAGAGACCCAGTACTTC; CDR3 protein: CSVEPGTGQETQYF
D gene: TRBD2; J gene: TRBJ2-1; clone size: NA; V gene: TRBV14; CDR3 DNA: TGTGCCAGCAGCCTAAGGACTAGCGGGGGGTGGAGCTCCTACAATGAGCAGTTCTTC; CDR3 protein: CASSLRTSGGWSSYNEQFF
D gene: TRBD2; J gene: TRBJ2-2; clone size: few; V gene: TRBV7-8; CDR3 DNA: TGTGCCAGCAGCTTAAGACTAGCGGGAGAAGGCGGGGAGCTGTTTTTT; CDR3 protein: CASSLRLAGEGGELFF
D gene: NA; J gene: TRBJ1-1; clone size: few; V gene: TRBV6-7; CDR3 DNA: TGTGCCAGCATTTACGGCTCCATGAACACTGAAGCTTTCTTT; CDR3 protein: CASIYGSMNTEAFF
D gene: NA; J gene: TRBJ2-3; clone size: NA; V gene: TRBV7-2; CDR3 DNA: TGTGCCAGCAGCCCCCGTCCCATGGATACGCAGTATTTT; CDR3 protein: CASSPRPMDTQYF
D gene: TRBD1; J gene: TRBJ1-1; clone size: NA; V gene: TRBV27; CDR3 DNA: TGTGCCAGCAGCTCCCTTCGGGACAGGAGGGCTTTCTTT; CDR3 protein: CASSSLRDRRAFF
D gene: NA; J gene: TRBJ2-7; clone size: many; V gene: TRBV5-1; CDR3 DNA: TGCGCCAGCAGTTTGGGGAGGTCGAGCTCCTACGAGCAGTACTTC; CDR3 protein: CASSLGRSSSYEQYF
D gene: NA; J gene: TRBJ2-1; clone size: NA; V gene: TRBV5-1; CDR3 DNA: TGCGCCAGCAGCTTGGTTCGATCTAGCGACCTCTACAATGAGCAGTTCTTC; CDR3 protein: CASSLVRSSDLYNEQFF
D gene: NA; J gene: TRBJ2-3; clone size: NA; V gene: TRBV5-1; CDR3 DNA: TGCGCCAGCAGCTGGGGAGACCTTAGCACAGATACGCAGTATTTT; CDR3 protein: CASSWGDLSTDTQYF
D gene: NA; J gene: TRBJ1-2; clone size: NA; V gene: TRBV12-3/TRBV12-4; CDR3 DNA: TGTGCCAGCAGTCCAACCGGTACAGTGACAAACTATGGCTACACCTTC; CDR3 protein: CASSPTGTVTNYGYTF